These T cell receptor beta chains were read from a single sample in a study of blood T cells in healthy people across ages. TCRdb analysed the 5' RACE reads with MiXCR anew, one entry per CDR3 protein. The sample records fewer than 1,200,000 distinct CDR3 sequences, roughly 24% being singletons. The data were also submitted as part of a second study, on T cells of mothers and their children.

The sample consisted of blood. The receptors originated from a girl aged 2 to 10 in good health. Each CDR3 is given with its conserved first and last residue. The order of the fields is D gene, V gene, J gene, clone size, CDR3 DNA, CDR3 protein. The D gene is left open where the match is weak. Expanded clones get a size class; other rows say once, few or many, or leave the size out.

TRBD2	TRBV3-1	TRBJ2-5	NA	TGTGCCAGCAGCCAAGATCGACTAGCGGGAGGAGAGACCCAGTACTTC	CASSQDRLAGGETQYF
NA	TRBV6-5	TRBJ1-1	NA	TGTGGCAGCAGTTACTCCGCGAACACTGAAGCTTTCTTT	CGSSYSANTEAFF
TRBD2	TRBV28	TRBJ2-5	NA	TGTGCCAGCAGTTCCGTCACTAGCGGGACGCAAGAGACCCAGTACTTC	CASSSVTSGTQETQYF
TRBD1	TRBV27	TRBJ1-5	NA	TGTGCCAGCAGTTTGGGGGACAGTCGCAATCAGCCCCAGCATTTT	CASSLGDSRNQPQHF
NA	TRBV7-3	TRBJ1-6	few	TGTGCCACCCGCCCAGGGGATAGGAGGGATTCACCCCTCCACTTT	CATRPGDRRDSPLHF
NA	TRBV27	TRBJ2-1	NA	TGTGCCAGCAGTTTATGGCCCCCCGGGGGTAGCTCCTACAATGAGCAGTTCTTC	CASSLWPPGGSSYNEQFF
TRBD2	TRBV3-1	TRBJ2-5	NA	TGTGCCAGCACCCTGGGACTAGCGGGACGGGAGACCCAGTACTTC	CASTLGLAGRETQYF
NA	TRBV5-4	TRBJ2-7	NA	TGTGCCAGCAGCTCGCTACAGGGTATCTACGAGCAGTACTTC	CASSSLQGIYEQYF
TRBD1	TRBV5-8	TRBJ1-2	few	TGTGCCAGCAGCCAAACCAATCAACCGGGACAGGGGGCATCTGGCTACACCTTC	CASSQTNQPGQGASGYTF
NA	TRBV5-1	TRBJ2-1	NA	TGCGCCAGCAGCTTAAACGCCGATGAGCAGTTCTTC	CASSLNADEQFF
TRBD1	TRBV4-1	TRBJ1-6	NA	TGCGCCAGCAGCCAAAGATTGACAGGGTTGGACAATTCACCCCTCCACTTT	CASSQRLTGLDNSPLHF
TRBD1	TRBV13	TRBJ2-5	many	TGTGCCAGCAGCACTCACAGGGGTGGGGAGACCCAGTACTTC	CASSTHRGGETQYF
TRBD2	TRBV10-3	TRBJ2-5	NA	TGTGCCATCAGTGTCGGGCGGGAGGAGTACCAAGAGACCCAGTACTTC	CAISVGREEYQETQYF
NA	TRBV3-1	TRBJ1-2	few	TGTGCCAGCAGCCAAGAGAAGGCAGCTAACTATGGCTACACCTTC	CASSQEKAANYGYTF
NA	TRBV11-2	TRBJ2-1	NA	TGTGCCAGCAAGGCGGTTAGCTCCTACAATGAGCAGTTCTTC	CASKAVSSYNEQFF
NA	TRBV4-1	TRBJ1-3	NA	TGCGCCAGCAGCCAAGCCAGAGGGACTGGAAACACCATATATTTT	CASSQARGTGNTIYF
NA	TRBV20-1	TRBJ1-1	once	TGCAGTGCCGCTAAGTCTGACACTGAAGCTTTCTTT	CSAAKSDTEAFF
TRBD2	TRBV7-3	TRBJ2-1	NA	TGTGCCAGCAGCTTTAATACTGGGACTAGCGGGAGAATGTCCTACAATGAGCAGTTCTTC	CASSFNTGTSGRMSYNEQFF
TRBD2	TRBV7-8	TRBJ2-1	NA	TGCGCCAGCAGCTTAGGCTCTAGCGGGACGCGGCGGGGAGATGAGCAGTTCTTC	CASSLGSSGTRRGDEQFF
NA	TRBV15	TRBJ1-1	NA	TGTGCCACCAGCAGTAGACAGCGGGGCTGGGTATCTGAAGCTTTCTTT	CATSSRQRGWVSEAFF
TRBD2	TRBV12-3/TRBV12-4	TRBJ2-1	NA	TGTGCCAGCAGTTTTGCCAGGGGGGGACTAGCGGGGCGGGATGAGCAGTTCTTC	CASSFARGGLAGRDEQFF
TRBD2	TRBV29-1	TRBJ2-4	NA	TGCAGCGTAGCGGGAGGAACCAAAAACATTCAGTACTTC	CSVAGGTKNIQYF
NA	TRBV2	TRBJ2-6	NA	TGTGCCAGCAGAGATAGTATCTCTGGGGCCAACGTCCTGACTTTC	CASRDSISGANVLTF
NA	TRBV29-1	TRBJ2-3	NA	TGCAGCGCTAATACGGACACAGATACGCAGTATTTT	CSANTDTDTQYF
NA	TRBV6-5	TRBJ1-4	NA	TGTGCCAGCAGTTTAGACAGGATAAGTGTGGCTAATGAAAAACTGTTTTTT	CASSLDRISVANEKLFF
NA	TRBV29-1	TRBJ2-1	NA	TGCAGCGTTGAATTGCGGCTAGCGAGGAATGAGCAGTTCTTC	CSVELRLARNEQFF
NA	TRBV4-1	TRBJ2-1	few	TGCGCCAGCAGCCATCGATCCAGGACTGGCCCCTACAATGAGCAGTTCTTC	CASSHRSRTGPYNEQFF
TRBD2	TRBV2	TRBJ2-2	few	TGTGCCAGCACGTGGCTAGCGGGGGGGCTGGGGGAGCTGTTTTTT	CASTWLAGGLGELFF
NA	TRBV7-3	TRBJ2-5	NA	TGTGCCAGCAGCCCATGGGGCGGGATAGGCGAGACCCAGTACTTC	CASSPWGGIGETQYF
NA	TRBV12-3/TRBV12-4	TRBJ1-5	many	TGTGCCAGCAGCTTGACGGGGGGTAATCAGCCCCAGCATTTT	CASSLTGGNQPQHF
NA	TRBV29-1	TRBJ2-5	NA	TGCAGCGTCCGACCCTCGGGCGAGACCCAGTACTTC	CSVRPSGETQYF
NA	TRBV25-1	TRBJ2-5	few	TGTGTCAGCAGTGAATCGGTGGGCTCCCAGACCCAGTACTTC	CVSSESVGSQTQYF
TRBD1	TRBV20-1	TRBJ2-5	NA	TGCAGTGCTAGAGATCCGAGGGACAGGTTGTTGGGGCAGTACTTC	CSARDPRDRLLGQYF
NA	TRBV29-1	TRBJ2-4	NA	TGCAGCGTTGCGATTGACGGGGAGGACATTCAGTACTTC	CSVAIDGEDIQYF
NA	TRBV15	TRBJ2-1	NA	TGTGCCACCAGCCTGGGCAGCTCCCACAATGAGCAGTTCTTC	CATSLGSSHNEQFF
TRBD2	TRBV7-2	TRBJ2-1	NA	TGTGCCAGCAGCCTCAATAGGGGACTAGCGGCCTACAATGAGCAGTTCTTC	CASSLNRGLAAYNEQFF
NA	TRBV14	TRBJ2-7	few	TGTGCCAGCAGCCAAGTCGCGGGGGCCGTGATCTCCTACGAGCAGTACTTC	CASSQVAGAVISYEQYF
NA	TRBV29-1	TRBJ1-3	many	TGCAGCGTGGCCTCTGGAAACACCATATATTTT	CSVASGNTIYF
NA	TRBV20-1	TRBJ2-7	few	TGCAGTGCTTACCTTGTAAGGGAGTCCACCTACGAGCAGTACTTC	CSAYLVRESTYEQYF